This T cell receptor beta chain is drawn from a study of tumor-infiltrating lymphocytes in primary liver carcinoma. This clonotype is deemed medium-sized. Unsorted bulk tissue (roughly 20-31 mg) underwent RNA and DNA co-extraction. Starting material of around 490 ng total RNA yielded TCR beta cDNA via a constant-region primer. Slightly modified ARM-PCR, run as three nested multiplex PCR rounds, produced the TCR beta libraries. TCRdb recomputed calls from the multiplex PCR reads with MiXCR, one row per CDR3 protein. Of over 75,000 distinct CDR3 sequences in the sample, less than 75% were seen once. The receptor was isolated from a man aged 40-49 years with primary liver carcinoma and hepatitis B virus infection. The sequenced sample consisted of tumor-adjacent normal liver tissue.

The CDR3 is CASSSRDTDTQYF. The CDR3 region has the DNA TGTGCCAGCAGCAGCCGGGACACAGATACGCAGTATTTT. J is TRBJ2-3 and V is TRBV11-2, with D possibly being TRBD2 (5 bases). The CDR3 spans 13 residues. CDR1 and CDR2 (germline): SGHAT, FQNNGV. The V end lost 5 bases, the J end lost 2 bases, and 8 bases lay between the germline ends.